The rows below give T cell receptor beta chains drawn from one sample of a study of OX40 agonist ivuxolimab in advanced cancers. TCRdb's table, derived via immunoSEQ multiplex PCR, lists solely in-frame clones and lacks some. Seen here are roughly 80,000 clones, about four fifths observed once, and the top ten hold about 2.5%. The sequencing used CD4+ or CD8+ T cells sorted from blood, collected in a trial of the OX40 agonist ivuxolimab. Receptors originate from an adult with an advanced solid tumor such as melanoma, head and neck, liver or kidney cancer. Each CDR3 is given with its conserved first and last residue. Fields, in order: J gene, V gene, CDR3 protein.

>TRBJ2-1|TRBV7-2
CASSLGGLSYNEQFF
>TRBJ1-2|TRBV6-1
CASSEIRTGNYGYTF
>TRBJ1-2|TRBV7-9
CASSPGLRGYTF
>TRBJ2-2|TRBV6-5
CASSKLDGIRELFF
>TRBJ1-6|TRBV6-5
CASSPQGFYSPLHF
>TRBJ2-3|TRBV6-5
CASSYRTNTDTQYF
>TRBJ2-2|TRBV4-2
CASSQPDRSNTGELFF
>TRBJ1-3|TRBV7-2
CASSLVVLSGNTIYF
>TRBJ1-2|TRBV28
CASRRGWDYGYTF
>TRBJ2-2|TRBV7-3
CASSSRDRGLGGELFF
>TRBJ1-5|TRBV14
CASSRSDSNQPQHF
>TRBJ1-6|TRBV5-1
CASRPWESSYNSPLHF
>TRBJ2-7|TRBV28
CASSFTSGVSYEQYF
>TRBJ2-3|TRBV5-4
CASSPRGGRLTDTQYF
>TRBJ1-1|TRBV7-9
CASSLGLGAGTEAFF
>TRBJ2-3|TRBV9
CASSVVGDGTDTQYF
>TRBJ1-1|TRBV5-1
CASSYSGQGKGTEAFF
>TRBJ1-6|TRBV12-5
CASGLVWGACNSPLHF
>TRBJ2-3|TRBV6-5
CASSREGTQYF
>TRBJ1-5|TRBV5-1
CASSLGGDQPQHF
>TRBJ2-1|TRBV11-2
CASSRRLAGSVKEQFF
>TRBJ1-1|TRBV10-2
CASKQTGGSNTEAFF
>TRBJ1-5|TRBV6-6
CASSYSRFFQPQHF
>TRBJ1-3|TRBV9
CASSPRTGSGNTIYF
>TRBJ1-3|TRBV2
CASSQDRGSGNTIYF
>TRBJ2-7|TRBV7-2
CASSLGFGYEQYF
>TRBJ1-6|TRBV18
CASSPSNGHTGLHF
>TRBJ1-4|TRBV7-9
CASSPMGATGEKLFF
>TRBJ2-3|TRBV5-4
CASSLGGGSTDTQYF
>TRBJ2-3|TRBV4-2
CASSQVLRRGDTDTQYF
>TRBJ2-2|TRBV7-9
CASSLGLAVTGELFF
>TRBJ1-6|TRBV27
CASSLRGLSSYNSPLHF
>TRBJ2-5|TRBV4-1
CASSRLGGETQYF
>TRBJ1-4|TRBV6-6
CASSGGSTNEKLFF
>TRBJ2-3|TRBV6-5
CASRTSGGVDTQYF
>TRBJ1-5|TRBV19
CASSGGAIQPQHF
>TRBJ1-4|TRBV15
CATSRDMGNEKLFF
>TRBJ1-1|TRBV6-5
CASSHRGGGTEAFF
>TRBJ2-5|TRBV7-8
CASSSSGGGETQYF
>TRBJ1-6|TRBV28
CASSPPYNSPLHF
>TRBJ2-3|TRBV4-1
CASSRALGSDTQYF
>TRBJ2-7|TRBV7-2
CASRTGGISYEQYF
>TRBJ2-5|TRBV5-8
CASSPSGGIQETQYF
>TRBJ2-7|TRBV19
CASSIELNRGMYEQYF
>TRBJ1-3|TRBV10-3
CAIRRQDSGNTIYF
>TRBJ1-4|TRBV6-6
CASSPGQGREKLFF
>TRBJ2-5|TRBV9
CASSTRGYQETQYF
>TRBJ2-5|TRBV29-1
CSVGPQTGWGETQYF
>TRBJ2-6|TRBV9
CASSKRGGSGANVLTF
>TRBJ2-1|TRBV4-2
CASSQVSGQGTYNEQFF